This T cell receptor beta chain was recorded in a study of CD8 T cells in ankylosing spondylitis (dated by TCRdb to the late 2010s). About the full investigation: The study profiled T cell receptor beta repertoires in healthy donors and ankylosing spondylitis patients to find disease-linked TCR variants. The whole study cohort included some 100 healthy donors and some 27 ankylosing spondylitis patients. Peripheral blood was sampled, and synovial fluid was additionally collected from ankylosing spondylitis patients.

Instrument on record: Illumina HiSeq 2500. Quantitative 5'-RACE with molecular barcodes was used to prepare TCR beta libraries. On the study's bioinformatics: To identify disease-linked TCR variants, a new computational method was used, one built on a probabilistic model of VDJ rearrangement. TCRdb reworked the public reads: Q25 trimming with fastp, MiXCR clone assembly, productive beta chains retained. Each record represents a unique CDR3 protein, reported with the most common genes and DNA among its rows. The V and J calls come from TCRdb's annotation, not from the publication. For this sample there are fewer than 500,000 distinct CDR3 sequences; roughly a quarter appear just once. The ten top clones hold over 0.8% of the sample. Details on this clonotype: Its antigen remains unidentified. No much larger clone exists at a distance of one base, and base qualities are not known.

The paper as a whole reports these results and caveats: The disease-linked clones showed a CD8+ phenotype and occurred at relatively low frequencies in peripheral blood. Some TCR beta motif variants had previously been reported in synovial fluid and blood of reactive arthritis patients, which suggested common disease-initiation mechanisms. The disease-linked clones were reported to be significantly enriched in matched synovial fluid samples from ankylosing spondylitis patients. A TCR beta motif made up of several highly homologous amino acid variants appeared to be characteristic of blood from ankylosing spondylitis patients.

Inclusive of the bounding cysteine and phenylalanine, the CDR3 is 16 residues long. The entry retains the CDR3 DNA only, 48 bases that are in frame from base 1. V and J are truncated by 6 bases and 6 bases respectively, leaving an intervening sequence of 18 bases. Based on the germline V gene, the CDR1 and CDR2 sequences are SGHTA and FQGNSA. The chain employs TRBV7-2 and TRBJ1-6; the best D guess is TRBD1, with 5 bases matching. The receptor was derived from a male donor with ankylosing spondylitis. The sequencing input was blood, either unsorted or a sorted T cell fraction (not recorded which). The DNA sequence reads TGTGCCAGCAGTATTGAGGGGACGACTAGTAATTCACCCCTCCACTTT. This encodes CASSIEGTTSNSPLHF.